This record looks at one T cell receptor beta chain sequence and its context. Its cognate antigen has yet to be identified. It has no much larger one-base neighbor in the sample; base qualities were not kept. This specimen's time point label, interpreted: baseline, week 1 (first vaccination visit). This sample's treatment or condition label indicates: pre-vaccination baseline after standard-of-care therapy. All donors had newly diagnosed IDH1-mutant astrocytomas of WHO grade 3 or 4 that showed loss of nuclear ATRX. The samples were drawn from NOA16, a multicentre, single-arm, open-label phase I trial in Germany that tested a mutant IDH1 peptide vaccine in humans for the first time. For immunogenicity testing, the blood drawn at visit V03 was used as the baseline sample. Genomic DNA for TCRB sequencing was isolated from EDTA blood with the DNeasy Blood and Tissue Kit. The sample originates from a study of a mutant IDH1 vaccine in newly diagnosed glioma (dated by TCRdb to the early 2020s). Regarding the study in general: Of the 25 to 40 patients who were treated, around 62% were male and roughly 38% were female, and the mean age was around 40 years. Prior to enrollment, patients had been given standard therapy consisting of radiotherapy alone, temozolomide alone, or radiochemotherapy with temozolomide, with the combination given to most patients. Peripheral blood was collected at six visits: V03 (baseline), V05, V07, V10, V12 and V13. For exploratory analyses, longitudinal TCRB deep sequencing was carried out in approximately 25 treated patients wherever samples were available.

CDR1 is given as SGHVS and CDR2 as FQNEAQ, both from the germline V gene. V has 0 bases trimmed and J has 5 bases trimmed; junction bases matching no gene number 6. The CDR3 sequence holds 15 residues, the cysteine and phenylalanine included. Only CDR3 DNA is held: 45 bases, read in frame from base 1. The method was the immunoSEQ multiplex PCR assay. The hsTCRB Kit was used according to the manufacturer's protocol to amplify rearranged TCR beta chain sequences. Sequencing of TCRB libraries was carried out on an Illumina MiSeq. From the authors' description of their analysis: The proprietary platform of the kit vendor was used for demultiplexing, trimming and gene mapping. TCRdb's version of the immuneACCESS table is confined to in-frame rearrangements and falls short of the full clone set. An unresolved V gene accounts for under half of the shortfall where checked; the remainder is of unknown origin. For V, J and clone size, that table is used; D and trimming come from the DNA. In this sample the table shows about 51,000 clones, over 60% of which occur a single time. 1.5% to 2% of the sample rests with the top ten.

Summary of the overall study and its limitations: It was noted by the authors that analyses of patient blood samples could not be reproduced owing to sample limitations. Immune responses induced by the vaccine were seen in 90% to 95% of patients across multiple MHC alleles. Pseudoprogression seemed to be unrelated to changes in the top peripheral T cell clonotypes found by TCRB sequencing. Selection of PBMC samples for TCRB deep sequencing was based on availability.

Material: PBMCs, obtained from a glioma patient treated with radiotherapy, temozolomide or both. The sequence derives from a woman aged 40 to 50 with glioma. The rearrangement joined TRBV7-8 to TRBJ1-1, with TRBD1 identical over 7 junction bases. The CDR3 protein sequence reads: CASSLAGQTTTEAFF. The DNA sequence is given as TGTGCCAGCAGCTTAGCGGGACAGACCACTACTGAAGCTTTCTTT.